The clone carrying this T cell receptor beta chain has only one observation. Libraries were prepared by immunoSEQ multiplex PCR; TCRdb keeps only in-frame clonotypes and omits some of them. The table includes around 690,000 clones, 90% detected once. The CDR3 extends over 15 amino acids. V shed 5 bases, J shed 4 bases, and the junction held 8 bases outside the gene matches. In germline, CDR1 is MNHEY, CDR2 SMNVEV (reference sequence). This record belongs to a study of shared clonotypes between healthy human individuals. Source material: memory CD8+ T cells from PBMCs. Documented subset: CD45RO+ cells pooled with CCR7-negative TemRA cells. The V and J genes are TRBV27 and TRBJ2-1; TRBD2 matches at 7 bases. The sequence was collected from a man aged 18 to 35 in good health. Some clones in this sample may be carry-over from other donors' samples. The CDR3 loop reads CASSLGWEGYNEQFF. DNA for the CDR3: TGTGCCAGCAGTCTAGGCTGGGAGGGGTACAATGAGCAGTTCTTC.